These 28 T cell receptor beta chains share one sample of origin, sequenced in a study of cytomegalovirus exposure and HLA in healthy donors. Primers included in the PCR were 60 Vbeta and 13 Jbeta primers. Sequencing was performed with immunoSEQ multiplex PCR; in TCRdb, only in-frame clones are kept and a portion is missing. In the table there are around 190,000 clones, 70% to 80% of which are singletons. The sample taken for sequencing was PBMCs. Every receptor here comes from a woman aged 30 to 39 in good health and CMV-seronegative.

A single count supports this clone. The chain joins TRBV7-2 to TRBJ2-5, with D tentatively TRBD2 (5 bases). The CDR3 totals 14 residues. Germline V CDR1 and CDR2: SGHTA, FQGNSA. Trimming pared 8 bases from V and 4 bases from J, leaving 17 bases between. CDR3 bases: TGTGCCAGCCACACGGAGGTAGGGATAGAGACCCAGTACTTC. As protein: CASHTEVGIETQYF.

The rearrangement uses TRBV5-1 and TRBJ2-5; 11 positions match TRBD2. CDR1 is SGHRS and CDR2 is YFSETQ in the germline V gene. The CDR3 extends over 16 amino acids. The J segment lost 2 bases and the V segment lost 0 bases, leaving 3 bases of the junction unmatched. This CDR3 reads CASSLVIAGGQETQYF. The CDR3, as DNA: TGCGCCAGCAGCTTGGTGATAGCGGGAGGGCAAGAGACCCAGTACTTC.

The CDR3 spells CASSLIAVYQETQYF. CDR3 DNA sequence: TGTGCCAGCAGCTTGATAGCCGTTTACCAAGAGACCCAGTACTTC. The rearrangement links TRBV5-6 to TRBJ2-5; D ambiguous. V lost 1 base, J lost 0 bases, and 10 bases lay in between. The CDR3 has 15 residues. Germline V lookup: CDR1 SGHDT, CDR2 YYEEEE.

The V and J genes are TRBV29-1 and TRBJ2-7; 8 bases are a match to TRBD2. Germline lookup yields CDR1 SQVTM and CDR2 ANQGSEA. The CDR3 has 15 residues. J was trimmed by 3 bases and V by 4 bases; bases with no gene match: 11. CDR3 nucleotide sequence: TGCAGCGTTGCGGGAGGGCCGAGAACAGGCTACGAGCAGTACTTC. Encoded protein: CSVAGGPRTGYEQYF.

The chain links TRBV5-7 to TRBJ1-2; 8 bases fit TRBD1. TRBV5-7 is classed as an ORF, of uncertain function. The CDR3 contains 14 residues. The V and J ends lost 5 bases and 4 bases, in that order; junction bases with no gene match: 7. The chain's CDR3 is CASSRITGGYGYTF. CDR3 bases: TGTGCCAGCAGTCGTATAACAGGGGGCTATGGCTACACCTTC.

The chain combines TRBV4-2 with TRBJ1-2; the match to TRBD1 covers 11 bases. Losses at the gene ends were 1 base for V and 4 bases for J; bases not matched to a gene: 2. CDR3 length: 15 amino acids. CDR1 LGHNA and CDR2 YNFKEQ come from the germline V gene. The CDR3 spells CASSQGGQGGYGYTF. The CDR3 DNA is TGTGCCAGCAGCCAAGGGGGACAGGGGGGCTATGGCTACACCTTC.

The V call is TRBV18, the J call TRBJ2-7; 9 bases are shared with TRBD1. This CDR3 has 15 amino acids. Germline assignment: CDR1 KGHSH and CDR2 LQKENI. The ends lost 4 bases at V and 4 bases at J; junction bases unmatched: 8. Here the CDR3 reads CASSHGGQGMYEQYF. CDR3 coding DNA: TGTGCCAGCTCACATGGGGGACAGGGAATGTACGAGCAGTACTTC.

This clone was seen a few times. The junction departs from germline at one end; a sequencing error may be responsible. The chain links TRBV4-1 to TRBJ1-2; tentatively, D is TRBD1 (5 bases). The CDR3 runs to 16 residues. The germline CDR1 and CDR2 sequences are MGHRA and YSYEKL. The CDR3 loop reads CASSFYGAGQDYGYPF. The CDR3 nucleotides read TGCGCCAGCAGCTTTTACGGCGCAGGGCAGGACTATGGCTACCCCTTC.

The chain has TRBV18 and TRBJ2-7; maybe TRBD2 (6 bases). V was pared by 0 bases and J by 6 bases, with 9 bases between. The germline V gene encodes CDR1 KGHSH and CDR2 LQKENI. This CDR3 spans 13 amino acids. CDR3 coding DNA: TGTGCCAGCTCACCACCCGGGAGAGCCGAGCAGTACTTC. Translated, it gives CASSPPGRAEQYF.

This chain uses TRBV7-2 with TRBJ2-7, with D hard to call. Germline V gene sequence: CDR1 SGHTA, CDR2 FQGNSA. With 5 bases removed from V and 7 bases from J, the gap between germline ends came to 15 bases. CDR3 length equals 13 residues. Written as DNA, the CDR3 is TGTGCCAGCAGCCTATACGGGTCCGGGGAGCAGTACTTC. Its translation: CASSLYGSGEQYF.

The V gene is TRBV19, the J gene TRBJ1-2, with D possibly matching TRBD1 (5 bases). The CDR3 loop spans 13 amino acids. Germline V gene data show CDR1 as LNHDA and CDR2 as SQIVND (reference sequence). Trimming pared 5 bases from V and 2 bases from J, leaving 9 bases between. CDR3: CASSETANYGYTF. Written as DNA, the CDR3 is TGTGCCAGTAGTGAGACAGCCAACTATGGCTACACCTTC.

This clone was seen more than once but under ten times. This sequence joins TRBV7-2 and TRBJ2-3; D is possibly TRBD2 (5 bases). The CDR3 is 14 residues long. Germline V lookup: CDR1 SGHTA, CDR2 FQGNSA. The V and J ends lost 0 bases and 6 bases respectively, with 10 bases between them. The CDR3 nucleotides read TGTGCCAGCAGCTTAGCGCTGGGAGCGGATACGCAGTATTTT. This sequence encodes CASSLALGADTQYF.

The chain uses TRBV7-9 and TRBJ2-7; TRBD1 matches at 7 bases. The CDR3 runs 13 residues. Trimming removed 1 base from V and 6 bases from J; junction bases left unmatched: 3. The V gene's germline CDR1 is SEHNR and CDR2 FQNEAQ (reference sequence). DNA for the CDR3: TGTGCCAGCAGCTTAGGGAACAGGGGCGAGCAGTACTTC. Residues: CASSLGNRGEQYF.

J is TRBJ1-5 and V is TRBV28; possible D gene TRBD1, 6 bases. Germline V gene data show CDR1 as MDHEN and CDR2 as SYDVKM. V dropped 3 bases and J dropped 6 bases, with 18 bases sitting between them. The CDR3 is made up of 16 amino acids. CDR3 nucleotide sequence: TGTGCCAGCAGTTTCGCGGGGGGCGGGGGATTTCAGCCCCAGCATTTT. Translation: CASSFAGGGGFQPQHF.

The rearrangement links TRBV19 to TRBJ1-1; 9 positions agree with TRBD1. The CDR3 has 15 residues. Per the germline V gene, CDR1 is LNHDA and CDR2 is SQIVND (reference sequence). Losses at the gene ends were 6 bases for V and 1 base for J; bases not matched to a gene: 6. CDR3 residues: CASRYRGQANTEAFF. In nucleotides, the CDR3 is TGTGCCAGTAGATACAGGGGGCAGGCGAACACTGAAGCTTTCTTT.

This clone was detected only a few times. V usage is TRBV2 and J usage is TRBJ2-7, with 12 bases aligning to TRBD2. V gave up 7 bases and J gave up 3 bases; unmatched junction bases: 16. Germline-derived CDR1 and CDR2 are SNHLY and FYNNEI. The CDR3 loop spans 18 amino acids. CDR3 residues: CASNSRGTSGGSYYEQYF. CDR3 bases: TGTGCCAGCAACTCCAGGGGAACTAGCGGGGGGTCTTACTACGAGCAGTACTTC.

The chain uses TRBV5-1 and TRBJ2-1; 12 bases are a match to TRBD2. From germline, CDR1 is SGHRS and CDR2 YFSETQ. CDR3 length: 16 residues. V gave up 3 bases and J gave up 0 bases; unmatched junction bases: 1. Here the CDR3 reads CASSSTSGSSYNEQFF. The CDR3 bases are TGCGCCAGCAGCTCGACTAGCGGGAGCTCCTACAATGAGCAGTTCTTC.

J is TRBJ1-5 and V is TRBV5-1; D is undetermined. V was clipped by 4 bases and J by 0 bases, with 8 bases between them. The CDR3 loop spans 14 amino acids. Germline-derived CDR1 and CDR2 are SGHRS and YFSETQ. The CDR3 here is CASSLTPSNQPQHF. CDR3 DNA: TGCGCCAGCAGCCTGACACCTAGCAATCAGCCCCAGCATTTT.

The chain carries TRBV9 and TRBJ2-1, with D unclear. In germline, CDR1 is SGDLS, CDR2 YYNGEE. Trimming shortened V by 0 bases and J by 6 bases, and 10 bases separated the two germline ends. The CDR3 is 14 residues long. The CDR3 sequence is CASSVGSVSNEQFF. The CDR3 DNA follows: TGTGCCAGCAGCGTAGGATCCGTCAGCAATGAGCAGTTCTTC.

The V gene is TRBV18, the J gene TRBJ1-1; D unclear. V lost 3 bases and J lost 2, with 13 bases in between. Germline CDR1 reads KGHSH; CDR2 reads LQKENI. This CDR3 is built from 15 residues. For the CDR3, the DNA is TGTGCCAGCTCACCTAGTAGCCTGGGTAACACTGAAGCTTTCTTT. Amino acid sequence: CASSPSSLGNTEAFF. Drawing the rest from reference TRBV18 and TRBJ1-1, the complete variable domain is NAGVMQNPRHLVRRRGQEARLRCSPMKGHSHVYWYRQLPEEGLKFMVYLQKENIIDESGMPKERFSAEFPKEGPSILRIQQVVRGDSAAYFCASSPSSLGNTEAFFGQGTRLTVV.

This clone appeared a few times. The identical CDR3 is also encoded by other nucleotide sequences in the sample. CDR3 coding DNA: TGCGCCAGCAGCTTTGACCCAGGGAATCAGCCCCAGCATTTT. Encoded protein: CASSFDPGNQPQHF. The J gene is TRBJ1-5, the V gene TRBV5-1, with D possibly being TRBD1 (5 bases). CDR3 length: 14 residues. Germline V gives CDR1 SGHRS, CDR2 YFSETQ. Trimming pared 2 bases from V and 4 bases from J, leaving 10 bases between.

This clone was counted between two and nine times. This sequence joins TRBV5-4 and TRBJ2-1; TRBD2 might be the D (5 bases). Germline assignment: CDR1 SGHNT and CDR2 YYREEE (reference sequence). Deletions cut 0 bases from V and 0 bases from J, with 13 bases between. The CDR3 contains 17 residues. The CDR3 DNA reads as TGTGCCAGCAGCTTGGGGACTCCCCAAAGCTCCTACAATGAGCAGTTCTTC. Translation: CASSLGTPQSSYNEQFF.

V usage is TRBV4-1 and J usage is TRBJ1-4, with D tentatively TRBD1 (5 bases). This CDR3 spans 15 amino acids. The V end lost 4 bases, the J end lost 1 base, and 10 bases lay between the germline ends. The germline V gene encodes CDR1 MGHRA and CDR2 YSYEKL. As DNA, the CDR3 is TGCGCCAGCAGCCTTACCGGGGGAACTAATGAAAAACTGTTTTTT. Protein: CASSLTGGTNEKLFF.

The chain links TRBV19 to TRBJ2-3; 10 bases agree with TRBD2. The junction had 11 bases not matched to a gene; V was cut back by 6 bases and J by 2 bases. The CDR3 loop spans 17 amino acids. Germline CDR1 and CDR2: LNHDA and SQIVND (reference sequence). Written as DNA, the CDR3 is TGTGCCAGTAGCCTCACCGGACTAGCGGACAACACAGATACGCAGTATTTT. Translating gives CASSLTGLADNTDTQYF.

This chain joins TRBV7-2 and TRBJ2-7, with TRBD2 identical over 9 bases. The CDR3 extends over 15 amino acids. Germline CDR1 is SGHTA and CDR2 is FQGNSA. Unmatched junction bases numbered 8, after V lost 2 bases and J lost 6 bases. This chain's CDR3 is CASSLIAGDKGEQYF. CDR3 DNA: TGTGCCAGCAGCTTAATAGCGGGAGATAAAGGCGAGCAGTACTTC.

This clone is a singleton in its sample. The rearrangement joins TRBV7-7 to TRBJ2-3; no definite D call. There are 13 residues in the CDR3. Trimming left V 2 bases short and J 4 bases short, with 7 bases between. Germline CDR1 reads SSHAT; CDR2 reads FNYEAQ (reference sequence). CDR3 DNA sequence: TGTGCCAGCAGCTTAACGGTGGCAGATACGCAGTATTTT. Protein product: CASSLTVADTQYF.

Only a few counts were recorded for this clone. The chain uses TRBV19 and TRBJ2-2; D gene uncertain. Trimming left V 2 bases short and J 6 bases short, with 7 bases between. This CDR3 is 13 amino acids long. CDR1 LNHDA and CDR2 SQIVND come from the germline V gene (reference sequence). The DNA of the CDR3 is TGTGCCAGTAGTATATGGCCCGCCGGGGAGCTGTTTTTT. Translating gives CASSIWPAGELFF. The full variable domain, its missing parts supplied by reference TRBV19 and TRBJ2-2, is DGGITQSPKYLFRKEGQNVTLSCEQNLNHDAMYWYRQDPGQGLRLIYYSQIVNDFQKGDIAEGYSVSREKKESFPLTVTSAQKNPTAFYLCASSIWPAGELFFGEGSRLTVL.

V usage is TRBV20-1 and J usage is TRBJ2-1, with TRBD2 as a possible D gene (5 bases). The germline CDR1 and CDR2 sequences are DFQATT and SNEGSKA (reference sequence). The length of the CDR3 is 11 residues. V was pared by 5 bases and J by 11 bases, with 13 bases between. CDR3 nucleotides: TGCAGTGCTGCCGAGGGAGCAAAGCAGTTCTTC. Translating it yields CSAAEGAKQFF.